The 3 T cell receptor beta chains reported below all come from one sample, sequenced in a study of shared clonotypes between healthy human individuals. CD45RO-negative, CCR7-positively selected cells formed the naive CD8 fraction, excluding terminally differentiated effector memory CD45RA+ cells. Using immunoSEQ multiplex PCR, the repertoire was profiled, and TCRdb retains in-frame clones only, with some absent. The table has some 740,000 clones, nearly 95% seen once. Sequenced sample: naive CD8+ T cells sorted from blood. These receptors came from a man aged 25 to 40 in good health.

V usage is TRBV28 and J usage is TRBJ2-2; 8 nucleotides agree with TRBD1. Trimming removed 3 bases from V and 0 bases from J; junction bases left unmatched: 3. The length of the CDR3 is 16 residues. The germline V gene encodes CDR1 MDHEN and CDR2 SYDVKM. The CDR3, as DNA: TGTGCCAGCAGTTTGACAGGGGCCGCGAACACCGGGGAGCTGTTTTTT. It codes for CASSLTGAANTGELFF.

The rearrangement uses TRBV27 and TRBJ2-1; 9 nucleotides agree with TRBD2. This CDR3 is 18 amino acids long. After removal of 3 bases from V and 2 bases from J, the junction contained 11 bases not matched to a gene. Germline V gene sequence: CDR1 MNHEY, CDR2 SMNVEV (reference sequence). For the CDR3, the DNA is TGTGCCAGCAGTTTTCCCCCTGGCGGGAGGGCCACCTACAATGAGCAGTTCTTC. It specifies CASSFPPGGRATYNEQFF.

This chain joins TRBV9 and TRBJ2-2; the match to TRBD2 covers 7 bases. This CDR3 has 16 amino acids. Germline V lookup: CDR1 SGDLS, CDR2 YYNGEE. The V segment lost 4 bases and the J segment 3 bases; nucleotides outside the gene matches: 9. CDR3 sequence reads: CASSPAGEAYTGELFF. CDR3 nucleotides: TGTGCCAGCAGCCCCGCGGGGGAAGCGTACACCGGGGAGCTGTTTTTT.